The next 10 T cell receptor beta chains were all read from a single sample in a study of T cells in tumors after PD-1 blockade. Data came from immunoSEQ multiplex PCR; TCRdb stores just in-frame clones and leaves some out. The data show fewer than 50,000 clones, with about 84% seen just once and 4% to 4.5% held by the top ten. The specimen comprised PBMCs, sampled before anti-PD-1 treatment. These receptors were obtained from a human donor with basal cell carcinoma.

The rearrangement uses TRBV29-1 and TRBJ1-1, with 8 bases fitting TRBD1. V lost 7 bases to trimming and J lost 3 bases; unmatched junction nucleotides: 4. This CDR3 comprises 12 residues. Per the germline V gene, CDR1 is SQVTM and CDR2 is ANQGSEA. The CDR3 DNA is TGCAGCGCCGGACAGGGCCACACTGAAGCTTTCTTT. The encoded protein is CSAGQGHTEAFF.

This clone was picked up one time. The rearrangement links TRBV3-1 (or the pseudogene TRBV3-2) to TRBJ1-6; possible D gene TRBD1, 6 bases. The CDR3 consists of 19 residues. The V end lost 1 base, the J end lost 4 bases, and 20 bases lay between the germline ends. The germline V gene has CDR1 LGHDT and CDR2 YNNKEL (reference sequence). The CDR3 loop is CASSQVFAGAQSYNSPLHF. The CDR3 coding sequence is TGTGCCAGCAGCCAAGTCTTTGCAGGGGCCCAGTCTTATAATTCACCCCTCCACTTT.

The chain couples TRBV28 to TRBJ1-2; the D gene is possibly TRBD1 (5 bases). The length of the CDR3 is 19 residues. V was pared by 3 bases and J by 0 bases, with 23 bases between. Germline CDR1 MDHEN, CDR2 SYDVKM. The CDR3 loop is CASSFIGLGQGSSNYGYTF. The CDR3 DNA is TGTGCCAGCAGTTTTATCGGTCTCGGGCAGGGTTCTTCTAACTATGGCTACACCTTC.

The chain carries TRBV5-1 and TRBJ2-5; the D gene is possibly TRBD1 (7 bases). The length of the CDR3 is 16 residues. V was trimmed by 1 base and J by 5 bases, leaving 18 bases between them. Germline CDR1 is SGHRS and CDR2 is YFSETQ. This chain's CDR3 is CASSLSMLRGVETQYF. The CDR3, as DNA: TGCGCCAGCAGCTTGAGTATGCTCAGGGGGGTCGAGACCCAGTACTTC. Combining the CDR3 with reference TRBV5-1 and TRBJ2-5 gives the whole variable domain KAGVTQTPRYLIKTRGQQVTLSCSPISGHRSVSWYQQTPGQGLQFLFEYFSETQRNKGNFPGRFSGRQFSNSRSEMNVSTLELGDSALYLCASSLSMLRGVETQYFGPGTRLLVL.

The V and J genes are TRBV2 and TRBJ2-2, with no clear D. V was clipped by 5 bases and J by 0 bases, with 13 bases between them. CDR3 length: 16 residues. CDR1 is SNHLY and CDR2 is FYNNEI in the germline V gene. Here the CDR3 DNA reads TGTGCCAGCAGTCCGTCACTTACCGCGAACACCGGGGAGCTGTTTTTT. This sequence encodes CASSPSLTANTGELFF.

The genes are TRBV29-1 and TRBJ2-1; D not resolved. CDR3 length: 13 residues. CDR1 is SQVTM and CDR2 is ANQGSEA in the germline V gene. CDR3 in DNA: TGCAGTTTGCGGACGGCTAGCTACAATGAGCAGTTCTTC. This sequence encodes CSLRTASYNEQFF.

V usage is TRBV19 and J usage is TRBJ1-6; D is uncertain. Trimming took off 1 base at V and 7 bases at J, with 8 bases between the two ends. The CDR3 contains 14 residues. Looked up from germline, CDR1 is LNHDA and CDR2 is SQIVND (reference sequence). CDR3 sequence (DNA): TGTGCCAGTAGTATAGGAGGCTCCAATTCACCCCTCCACTTT. It translates to CASSIGGSNSPLHF.

V and J are TRBV6-4 and TRBJ1-2; 9 bases align to TRBD1. Germline CDR1 MRHNA, CDR2 SNTAGT. CDR3 length: 14 amino acids. V lost 6 bases, J lost 3 bases, and 5 bases stayed unmatched. CDR3 amino acids: CASRETGGDYGYTF. DNA for the CDR3: TGTGCCAGCAGGGAAACAGGGGGCGACTATGGCTACACCTTC.

The CDR3 is CASSQSNTGELFF. Here the CDR3 DNA reads TGTGCCAGCTCACAATCGAACACCGGGGAGCTGTTTTTT. The V and J genes are TRBV18 and TRBJ2-2, with D hard to call. Trimming stripped 4 bases from V and 0 bases from J, with 3 bases between. Germline-derived CDR1 and CDR2 are KGHSH and LQKENI. This CDR3 has 13 residues.

The chain joins TRBV5-1 to TRBJ2-5, with 9 nucleotides matching TRBD1. The V gene end was trimmed by 3 bases and the J gene end by 5 bases; junction bases not matched to a gene: 5. The V gene's germline CDR1 is SGHRS and CDR2 YFSETQ. This CDR3 contains 14 residues. The CDR3 spells CASSSGTGWETQYF. DNA for the CDR3: TGCGCCAGCAGCTCCGGGACAGGGTGGGAGACCCAGTACTTC.